The text below deals with one T cell receptor beta chain. Its antigen is unidentified. The data are from a study of T cells after posttransplantation cyclophosphamide. Study-wide results and caveats: Donor CD8+ memory clones often dominated recipient blood repertoires at later times. TRB overlap between skin or GI tissue T cells and blood was limited. Recipient CMV seropositivity and CMV reactivation strongly tracked TRB clonality.

The CDR3 is 15 amino acids. V was pared by 4 bases and J by 0 bases, with 11 bases between. In germline, CDR1 is SGHRS, CDR2 YFSETQ. Busulfan-fludarabine conditioning, marrow transplant, and cyclophosphamide on days +3 and +4 were administered. Sequencing was performed with immunoSEQ multiplex PCR; in TCRdb, only in-frame clones are kept and a portion is missing. The profile covers about 36,000 clones, with more than 70% appearing a single time and 7% to 8.5% taken by the ten largest. Sequenced here: CD4+ T cells sorted from blood, sampled about 1,900 days after a stem cell transplant with posttransplant cyclophosphamide. The chain has TRBV5-1 and TRBJ2-4, with a weak D call TRBD1 (5 bases). This receptor was taken from a female patient aged 40-49 years who received an allogeneic stem cell transplant from a related donor, was CMV-positive, and had no GVHD. These T cells may partly come from the graft donor. In nucleotides, the CDR3 is TGCGCCAGCAGCCGGACAACGATAGCCAAAAACATTCAGTACTTC. It encodes CASSRTTIAKNIQYF. Using reference TRBV5-1 and TRBJ2-4 for the parts outside the CDR3, the full variable domain is KAGVTQTPRYLIKTRGQQVTLSCSPISGHRSVSWYQQTPGQGLQFLFEYFSETQRNKGNFPGRFSGRQFSNSRSEMNVSTLELGDSALYLCASSRTTIAKNIQYFGAGTRLSVL.